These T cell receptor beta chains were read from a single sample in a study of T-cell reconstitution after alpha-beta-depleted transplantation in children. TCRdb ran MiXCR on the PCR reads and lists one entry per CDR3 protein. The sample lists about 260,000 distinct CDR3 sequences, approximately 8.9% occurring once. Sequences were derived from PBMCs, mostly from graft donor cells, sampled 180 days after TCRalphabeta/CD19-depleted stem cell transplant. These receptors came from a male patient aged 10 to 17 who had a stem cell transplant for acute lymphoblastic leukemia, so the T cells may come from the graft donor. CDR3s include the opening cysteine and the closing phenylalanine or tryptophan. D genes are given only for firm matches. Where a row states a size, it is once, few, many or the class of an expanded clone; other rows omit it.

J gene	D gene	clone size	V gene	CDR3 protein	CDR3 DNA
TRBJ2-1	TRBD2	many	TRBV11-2	CASSPPGLAGISSYNEQFF	TGTGCCAGCAGCCCTCCGGGACTAGCGGGGATAAGCTCCTACAATGAGCAGTTCTTC
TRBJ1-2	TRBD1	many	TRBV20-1	CSANRGNGYTF	TGCAGTGCTAACAGGGGGAACGGCTACACCTTC
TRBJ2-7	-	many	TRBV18	CASSRQNSYEQYF	TGTGCCAGCTCGCGACAGAACTCCTACGAGCAGTACTTC
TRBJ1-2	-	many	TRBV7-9	CASSFNGYTF	TGTGCCAGCAGCTTCAATGGCTACACCTTC
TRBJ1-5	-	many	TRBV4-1	CASSLRPQGPSDQPQHF	TGCGCCAGCAGCCTTCGACCACAGGGACCTAGCGATCAGCCCCAGCATTTT
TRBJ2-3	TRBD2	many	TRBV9	CASSVGSGGGYTQYF	TGTGCCAGCAGCGTAGGTAGCGGGGGTGGGTATACGCAGTATTTT
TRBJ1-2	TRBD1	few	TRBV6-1	CATRGGRIPYGYTF	TGTGCCACCCGAGGGGGCCGAATCCCCTATGGCTACACCTTC
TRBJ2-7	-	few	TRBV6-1	CASTGRGSTGIGYEQYF	TGTGCCAGCACCGGAAGGGGGTCCACAGGGATCGGTTACGAGCAGTACTTC
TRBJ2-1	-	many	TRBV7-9	CASSSERGNNEQFF	TGTGCCAGCAGCTCAGAGAGAGGGAACAATGAGCAGTTCTTC
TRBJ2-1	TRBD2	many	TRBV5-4	CASSRGLAGGRNEQFF	TGTGCCAGCAGCCGAGGACTAGCGGGGGGGCGCAATGAGCAGTTCTTC
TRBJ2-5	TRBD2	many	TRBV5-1	CASSPGLAGTETQYF	TGCGCCAGCAGCCCCGGACTAGCGGGAACAGAGACCCAGTACTTC
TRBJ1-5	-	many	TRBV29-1	CSVVASGGQPQHF	TGCAGCGTAGTTGCTTCAGGTGGTCAGCCCCAGCATTTT
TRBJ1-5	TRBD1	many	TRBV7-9	CASSPTGANQPQHF	TGTGCCAGCAGCCCCACAGGGGCAAATCAGCCCCAGCATTTT
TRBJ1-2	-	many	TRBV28	CASSSELFYTF	TGTGCCAGCAGTTCCGAACTCTTCTACACCTTC
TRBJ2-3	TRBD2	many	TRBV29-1	CSVATSGRWDTQYF	TGCAGCGTTGCGACTAGCGGGAGGTGGGATACGCAGTATTTT
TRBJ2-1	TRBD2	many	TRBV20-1	CSATPGLAGPEQFF	TGCAGTGCTACTCCGGGACTAGCGGGACCTGAGCAGTTCTTC
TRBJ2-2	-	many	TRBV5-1	CASSLGAGSTSAGELFF	TGCGCCAGCAGCTTGGGCGCGGGGTCCACCTCGGCCGGGGAGCTGTTTTTT
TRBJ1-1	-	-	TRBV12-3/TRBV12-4	CASSLIGTRTEAFF	TGTGCCAGCAGTTTGATAGGGACGAGGACTGAAGCTTTCTTT
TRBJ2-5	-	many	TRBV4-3	CASSPGFGYQETQYF	TGCGCCAGCAGCCCTGGATTTGGGTACCAAGAGACCCAGTACTTC
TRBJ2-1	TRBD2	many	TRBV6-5	CASSLAGRSYNEQFF	TGTGCCAGCAGCCTGGCCGGGAGGTCCTACAATGAGCAGTTCTTC
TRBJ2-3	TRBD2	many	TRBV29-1	CSFRLAVADTQYF	TGCAGCTTTCGACTAGCTGTCGCAGATACGCAGTATTTT
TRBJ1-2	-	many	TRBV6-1	CASSEGTVANYGYTF	TGTGCCAGCAGTGAAGGGACGGTAGCTAACTATGGCTACACCTTC
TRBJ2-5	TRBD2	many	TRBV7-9	CASSLNVAGGYQETQYF	TGTGCCAGCAGCTTGAACGTTGCGGGGGGGTACCAAGAGACCCAGTACTTC
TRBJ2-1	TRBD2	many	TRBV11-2	CASSFLAGRNFNEQFF	TGTGCCAGCAGCTTTTTAGCGGGAAGGAACTTCAATGAGCAGTTCTTC
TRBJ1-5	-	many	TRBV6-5	CASSYMGAGQPQHF	TGTGCCAGCAGTTACATGGGGGCTGGGCAGCCCCAGCATTTT
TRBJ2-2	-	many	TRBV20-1	CSASVGGANTGELFF	TGCAGTGCTAGTGTTGGCGGGGCGAACACCGGGGAGCTGTTTTTT
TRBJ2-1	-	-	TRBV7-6	CASNPLSGTEQFF	TGTGCCAGCAACCCCCTCTCAGGGACTGAGCAGTTCTTC
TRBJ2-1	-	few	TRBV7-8	CASSPHWLGQFF	TGTGCCAGCAGTCCCCACTGGTTAGGGCAGTTCTTC
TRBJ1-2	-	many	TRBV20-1	CSAREVGQGRYGYTF	TGCAGTGCTAGAGAGGTTGGTCAGGGGCGCTATGGCTACACCTTC
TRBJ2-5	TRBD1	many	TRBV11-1	CATSDRDETQYF	TGTGCCACCTCGGACAGGGACGAGACCCAGTACTTC
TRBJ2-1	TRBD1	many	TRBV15	CARGTGGLSSYNEQFF	TGTGCCAGAGGGACAGGGGGCTTAAGCTCCTACAATGAGCAGTTCTTC
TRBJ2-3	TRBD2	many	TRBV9	CASSGTSEDTQYF	TGTGCCAGCAGTGGGACTAGCGAAGATACGCAGTATTTT
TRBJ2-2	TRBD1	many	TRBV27	CASSQRDRGRGGELFF	TGTGCCAGCAGCCAGAGGGACAGGGGGCGGGGCGGGGAGCTGTTTTTT
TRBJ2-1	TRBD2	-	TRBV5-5	CATGTSGSNEQFF	TGTGCCACCGGGACTAGCGGCTCCAATGAGCAGTTCTTC
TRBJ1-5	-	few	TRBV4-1	CASSQVMGGGQPQHF	TGCGCCAGCAGCCAAGTTATGGGGGGAGGCCAGCCCCAGCATTTT
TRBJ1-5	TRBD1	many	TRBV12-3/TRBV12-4	CASRRTGGDQPQHF	TGTGCCAGCAGGCGGACAGGGGGTGATCAGCCCCAGCATTTT
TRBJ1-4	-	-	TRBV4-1	CASSQIYQGKLFF	TGCGCCAGCAGCCAAATTTATCAAGGAAAACTGTTTTTT
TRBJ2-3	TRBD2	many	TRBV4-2	CASSLPGLDQYF	TGTGCCAGCAGCCTGCCGGGACTAGATCAGTATTTT
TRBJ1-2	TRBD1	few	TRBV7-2	CASSTRQGAGYGYTF	TGTGCCAGCAGCACCCGACAGGGGGCCGGCTATGGCTACACCTTC
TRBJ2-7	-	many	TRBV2	CAILASTSYEQYF	TGTGCCATCCTAGCCTCTACGTCCTACGAGCAGTACTTC
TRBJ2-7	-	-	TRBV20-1	CSARRAGASYEQYF	TGCAGTGCTAGACGGGCGGGGGCCTCCTACGAGCAGTACTTC
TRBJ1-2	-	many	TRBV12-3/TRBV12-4	CASSLGGGYTF	TGTGCCAGCAGTTTGGGGGGAGGCTACACCTTC
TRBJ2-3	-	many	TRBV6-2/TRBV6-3	CASSYSRALSTDTQYF	TGTGCCAGCAGTTACTCCCGTGCCCTCAGCACAGATACGCAGTATTTT
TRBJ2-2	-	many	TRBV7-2	CASSSYRANTGELFF	TGTGCCAGCAGCTCTTACAGAGCGAACACCGGGGAGCTGTTTTTT
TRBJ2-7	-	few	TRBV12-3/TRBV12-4	CASTPISRPIADPGHEQYF	TGTGCCAGCACCCCTATTTCCCGCCCGATAGCGGATCCGGGCCACGAGCAGTACTTC
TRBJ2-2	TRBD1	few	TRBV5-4	CASSRRQGWSGELFF	TGTGCCAGCAGCCGCCGACAGGGATGGTCCGGGGAGCTGTTTTTT
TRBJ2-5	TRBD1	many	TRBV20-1	CSARLTGGGETQYF	TGCAGTGCTCGACTAACAGGGGGAGGAGAGACCCAGTACTTC
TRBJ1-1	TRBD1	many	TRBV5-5	CASSPGTGGTLSTEAFF	TGTGCCAGCAGCCCCGGGACAGGGGGAACACTGAGCACTGAAGCTTTCTTT
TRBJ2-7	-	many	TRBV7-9	CASSLDGGGVEQYF	TGTGCCAGCAGCTTAGACGGAGGAGGGGTGGAGCAGTACTTC
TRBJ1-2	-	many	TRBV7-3	CASSLTPRVLGYGYTF	TGTGCCAGCAGCTTAACGCCCAGGGTCCTGGGCTATGGCTACACCTTC
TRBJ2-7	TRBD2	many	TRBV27	CASSLFPSGRAYEQYF	TGTGCCAGCAGTTTATTTCCTAGCGGGCGAGCCTACGAGCAGTACTTC
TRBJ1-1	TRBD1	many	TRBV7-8	CASSLVAWDRGGRTEAFF	TGTGCCAGCAGCTTAGTTGCTTGGGACAGGGGTGGGAGAACTGAAGCTTTCTTT
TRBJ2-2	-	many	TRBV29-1	CSVGAQLAGTGELFF	TGCAGCGTTGGGGCCCAGTTGGCTGGAACCGGGGAGCTGTTTTTT
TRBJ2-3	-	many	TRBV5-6	CASSLEWGTQYF	TGTGCCAGCAGCTTGGAGTGGGGTACGCAGTATTTT
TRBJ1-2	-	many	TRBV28	CASSLPPRSRYGYTF	TGTGCCAGCAGTTTACCCCCGCGCTCGAGGTATGGCTACACCTTC